This T cell receptor beta chain emerged from a study of blood T cell repertoires in COVID-19. Background on the study: Acute and convalescent COVID-19 samples came from the United States, Italy and Spain. PBMCs, B-cell-depleted T cells, or T cells were the source of the cDNA or gDNA that made up the material.

Per the original data handling: Estimation of nucleated cell counts was performed using reference gene primer amplification. The method was immunoSEQ multiplex PCR; TCRdb's version includes in-frame clones alone and lacks a portion of them. Clone size and V and J calls were adopted from that table, with D and trimming inferred from the DNA. The top ten hold roughly 2.9% of the sample, which has 110,000 to 150,000 clones, approximately 85% seen once. This TCR came from a man in his fifties or sixties with acute or convalescent COVID-19. The sequencing input was peripheral blood.

The CDR3 region is CASSRLALKETQYF. Written as DNA, the CDR3 is TGTGCCAGCAGTCGACTAGCGCTTAAAGAGACCCAGTACTTC. The chain combines TRBV6-2 or TRBV6-3 with TRBJ2-5; 8 nucleotides match TRBD2. V shed 5 bases, J shed 3 bases, and the junction held 5 bases outside the gene matches. Germline V gene lookup returns CDR1 MNHEY and CDR2 SVGEGT. The CDR3 is made up of 14 amino acids.